Below, 21 T cell receptor beta chains from the same sample are listed, as sequenced in a study of blood T cells in healthy people across ages. Next came a second PCR, run for about 6 to 11 cycles, which used a sample-barcoded 5' primer along with a J-beta primer mix. TCRdb processed the 5' RACE reads anew with MiXCR; each CDR3 protein has one entry. The sample carries about 800,000 distinct CDR3 sequences, around half recorded once. Input material: blood. These receptor sequences come from a man aged 80 or over in good health.

The genes are TRBV20-1 and TRBJ2-5, with D hard to call. This CDR3 has 12 amino acids. The germline gives CDR1 DFQATT, CDR2 SNEGSKA (reference sequence). Trimming removed 6 bases from V and 4 bases from J, with 12 bases in between. The CDR3 here is CSAQTEIETQYF. The CDR3 nucleotides are TGCAGTGCGCAAACCGAGATAGAGACCCAGTACTTC.

This clonotype was counted only a few times. J is TRBJ2-1 and V is TRBV7-3; 12 bases are a match to TRBD1. This CDR3 is built from 17 residues. Germline CDR1 reads SGHTA; CDR2 reads FQGTGA. Unmatched junction bases numbered 7, after V lost 2 bases and J lost 5 bases. The CDR3 DNA sequence: TGTGCCAGCAGCTTATACTTGGGACAGGGGGCGAACAATGAGCAGTTCTTC. Encoded protein: CASSLYLGQGANNEQFF.

J is TRBJ1-3 and V is TRBV27; D may be TRBD1 (6 bases). V lost 4 bases and J 0 bases, leaving 10 bases between the germline ends. The CDR3 is 15 amino acids. The V gene's germline CDR1 is MNHEY and CDR2 SMNVEV (reference sequence). CDR3 coding DNA: TGTGCCAGCAGTTCAGGGGTACCCTCTGGAAACACCATATATTTT. Amino acid sequence: CASSSGVPSGNTIYF.

The V gene is TRBV29-1, the J gene TRBJ2-5; D is unclear. TRBJ2-7 matches the DNA end more closely, so the J call is doubtful. This CDR3 contains 11 residues. Germline V gives CDR1 SQVTM, CDR2 ANQGSEA. CDR3 DNA: TGCAGCGTCCAGATTTCATACGAGCAGTACTTC. Protein product: CSVQISYEQYF.

This rearrangement joins TRBV20-1 to TRBJ2-5, with 9 nucleotides matching TRBD2. V was pared by 1 base and J by 11 bases, with 11 bases of the junction left unmatched. The V gene's germline CDR1 is DFQATT and CDR2 SNEGSKA (reference sequence). The CDR3 consists of 14 residues. Here the CDR3 reads CSARGVSGSNEQYF. In DNA, the CDR3 is TGCAGTGCTAGAGGGGTTAGCGGGAGTAATGAGCAGTACTTC.

About this clonotype: One end of the junction fails to match germline, which may point to a read error. V usage is TRBV15 and J usage is TRBJ2-1; D gene uncertain. This CDR3 is 14 amino acids long. Germline-derived CDR1 and CDR2 are LNHNV and YYDKDF (reference sequence). The CDR3 here is CATSRDRASNEQFF. The CDR3 bases are TGTGCCACGAGCAGAGATCGGGCTAGCAATGAGCAGTTCTTC.

The chain employs TRBV7-8 and TRBJ1-1; the match to TRBD1 covers 12 bases. The V gene end was trimmed by 5 bases and the J gene end by 8 bases; junction bases not matched to a gene: 15. Germline V CDR1 and CDR2: SGHVS, FQNEAQ. The CDR3 totals 17 residues. The CDR3 loop reads CASSLVGTGGSFREAFF. CDR3 DNA sequence: TGTGCCAGCAGCCTAGTGGGGACAGGGGGCAGTTTTCGGGAAGCTTTCTTT.

This clonotype occurred a few times. The V and J genes are TRBV20-1 and TRBJ2-3; 14 nucleotides agree with TRBD2. The germline CDR1 and CDR2 sequences are DFQATT and SNEGSKA (reference sequence). The CDR3 is 18 residues long. Trimming cost V 5 bases and J 5 bases; bases outside gene matches: 15. The CDR3 loop reads CSADDGTSGSIDGDTQYF. The CDR3 nucleotides are TGCAGTGCTGACGACGGGACTAGCGGGAGTATCGATGGAGATACGCAGTATTTT.

The chain couples TRBV18 to TRBJ2-3, with unresolved D. Germline V gene sequence: CDR1 KGHSH, CDR2 LQKENI. Deletions cut 1 base from V and 2 bases from J, with 16 bases between. This CDR3 has 17 amino acids. The CDR3 DNA is TGTGCCAGCTCACCACTAGGGCAAGCGAGGACCACAGATACGCAGTATTTT. This codes for CASSPLGQARTTDTQYF.

This rearrangement joins TRBV14 to TRBJ2-7, with D tentatively TRBD2 (6 bases). The length of the CDR3 is 14 residues. Germline V gives CDR1 SGHDN, CDR2 FVKESK. V lost 3 bases to trimming and J lost 5 bases, with 14 bases between them. CDR3 sequence (DNA): TGTGCCAGCAGCCAGCGGAGGGAGCGGGACGAGCAGTACTTC. It translates to CASSQRRERDEQYF.

The chain carries TRBV6-5 and TRBJ2-3; D gene uncertain. V lost 2 bases and J lost 6, with 12 bases in between. This CDR3 is 14 amino acids long. Germline CDR1 and CDR2: MNHEY and SVGAGI. CDR3 DNA: TGTGCCAGCAGTTACGGGGTAGCTCGGGATACGCAGTATTTT. This codes for CASSYGVARDTQYF.

The genes are TRBV20-1 and TRBJ2-3; 7 nucleotides line up with TRBD2. Unmatched junction bases numbered 21, after V lost 5 bases and J lost 10 bases. The germline CDR1 and CDR2 sequences are DFQATT and SNEGSKA (reference sequence). This CDR3 has 16 residues. The CDR3 here is CSASTNPSGYHTAQYF. CDR3 coding DNA: TGCAGTGCTTCGACAAATCCTAGCGGTTACCATACGGCGCAGTATTTT.

The chain has TRBV5-1 and TRBJ2-1, with 8 bases matching TRBD2. CDR1 is SGHRS, CDR2 YFSETQ, per germline. V shed 2 bases and J 5 bases; nucleotides not matched to a gene: 6. The CDR3 length is 15 residues. The chain's CDR3 is CASSFGGAPHNEQFF. CDR3 sequence (DNA): TGCGCCAGCAGCTTCGGGGGGGCTCCCCACAATGAGCAGTTCTTC. Based on the CDR3 plus reference TRBV5-1 and TRBJ2-1, the full variable domain is KAGVTQTPRYLIKTRGQQVTLSCSPISGHRSVSWYQQTPGQGLQFLFEYFSETQRNKGNFPGRFSGRQFSNSRSEMNVSTLELGDSALYLCASSFGGAPHNEQFFGPGTRLTVL.

This clonotype was detected a few times. The chain uses TRBV15 and TRBJ2-2, with 10 bases aligning to TRBD2. Germline V CDR1 and CDR2: LNHNV, YYDKDF (reference sequence). CDR3 length: 19 residues. V lost 1 base, J lost 2 bases, and 10 bases stayed unmatched. In DNA form, the CDR3 reads TGTGCCACCAGCAGAGGAGGGAATAGCGGGGGGTTAAACACCGGGGAGCTGTTTTTT. Translated, it gives CATSRGGNSGGLNTGELFF.

This clonotype was recorded many times. The chain has TRBV7-2 and TRBJ2-1, with 7 bases matching TRBD2. This CDR3 has 15 residues. The germline V gene encodes CDR1 SGHTA and CDR2 FQGNSA. V lost 5 bases, J lost 7 bases, and 11 bases stayed unmatched. CDR3 residues: CASSTWTGGRNEQFF. CDR3 in DNA: TGTGCCAGCAGCACCTGGACGGGAGGCCGGAATGAGCAGTTCTTC.

The V gene is TRBV7-9, the J gene TRBJ2-1; TRBD2 matches at 8 bases. The CDR3 loop spans 18 amino acids. The V gene end was trimmed by 1 base and the J gene end by 5 bases; junction bases not matched to a gene: 13. Germline loops: CDR1 SEHNR, CDR2 FQNEAQ (reference sequence). This CDR3 is CASSLESGRAWSDNEQFF. The CDR3 nucleotides are TGTGCCAGCAGCTTAGAGTCCGGGAGGGCCTGGTCGGACAATGAGCAGTTCTTC.

The chain carries TRBV3-1 and TRBJ2-7; 7 bases are a match to TRBD1. Trimming at V came to 4 bases and at J to 0 bases, leaving 3 bases not matched to a gene. This CDR3 region has 14 residues. Germline V lookup: CDR1 LGHDT, CDR2 YNNKEL (reference sequence). CDR3 nucleotides: TGTGCCAGCAGCCGAGGACAGGTCTCCTACGAGCAGTACTTC. Amino acids: CASSRGQVSYEQYF.

This rearrangement joins TRBV20-1 to TRBJ2-5; 7 bases fit TRBD2. Looked up from germline, CDR1 is DFQATT and CDR2 is SNEGSKA (reference sequence). The CDR3 contains 14 residues. The ends lost 3 bases at V and 11 bases at J; junction bases unmatched: 15. CDR3 sequence reads: CSASREGVRDEQYF. The CDR3 bases are TGCAGTGCTAGTAGGGAGGGAGTTCGCGATGAGCAGTACTTC.

J is TRBJ2-2 and V is TRBV12-3 or TRBV12-4; TRBD2 matches at 7 bases. The junction had 7 bases not matched to a gene; V was cut back by 8 bases and J by 4 bases. The CDR3 runs 14 residues. Here the CDR3 reads CASVTREITGELFF. CDR3 DNA sequence: TGTGCCAGCGTTACGCGGGAGATCACCGGGGAGCTGTTTTTT.

V usage is TRBV20-1 and J usage is TRBJ2-7; 9 nucleotides match TRBD2. This CDR3 spans 17 amino acids. V lost 5 bases to trimming and J lost 0 bases; unmatched junction nucleotides: 14. In germline, CDR1 is DFQATT, CDR2 SNEGSKA (reference sequence). CDR3 region: CSAGRSAGGPSSYEQYF. The CDR3 nucleotides read TGCAGTGCTGGGCGGTCAGCGGGAGGCCCTAGCTCCTACGAGCAGTACTTC.

The V and J genes are TRBV5-6 and TRBJ2-1, with 10 bases fitting TRBD1. Germline V gene lookup returns CDR1 SGHDT and CDR2 YYEEEE. CDR3 length: 15 amino acids. V trimming: 2 bases; J trimming: 7 bases; junction bases outside the gene matches: 6. CDR3 sequence (DNA): TGTGCCAGCAGCTTTCCGGGGGGACAGGGGAATGAGCAGTTCTTC. Translated, it gives CASSFPGGQGNEQFF.